A single sample gave rise to the 14 T cell receptor beta chains below, sequenced in a study of shared clonotypes between healthy human individuals. Naive CD8 populations comprised CD45RO-negative cells positively selected for CCR7, excluding terminally differentiated effector memory CD45RA+ cells. Measured with immunoSEQ multiplex PCR; TCRdb has only the in-frame clones, and not every one. The sample has about 2.1 million clones; about 94% are singletons. Specimen: naive CD8+ T cells from PBMCs. The source is a man between 18 and 35 years old in good health. Some clones in this sample may be carry-over from other donors' samples.

Comments on this clone: This specimen includes other DNA sequences encoding the same CDR3. The J gene is TRBJ2-5, the V gene TRBV6-5; D is uncertain. Trimming removed 2 bases from V and 4 bases from J, with 11 bases in between. The CDR3 runs to 14 residues. Per the germline V gene, CDR1 is MNHEY and CDR2 is SVGAGI. CDR3 sequence: CASSYPGPGETQYF. Here the CDR3 DNA reads TGTGCCAGCAGTTACCCGGGCCCAGGAGAGACCCAGTACTTC.

V usage is TRBV5-1 and J usage is TRBJ2-2, with 7 bases aligning to TRBD1. Germline CDR1 and CDR2: SGHRS and YFSETQ. V trimming: 2 bases; J trimming: 0 bases; junction bases outside the gene matches: 16. The CDR3 has 20 amino acids. The CDR3 sequence: CASSFKTGLRWSANTGELFF. In DNA form, the CDR3 reads TGCGCCAGCAGCTTTAAGACAGGGCTCCGGTGGAGCGCGAACACCGGGGAGCTGTTTTTT. The full variable domain, its missing parts supplied by reference TRBV5-1 and TRBJ2-2, is KAGVTQTPRYLIKTRGQQVTLSCSPISGHRSVSWYQQTPGQGLQFLFEYFSETQRNKGNFPGRFSGRQFSNSRSEMNVSTLELGDSALYLCASSFKTGLRWSANTGELFFGEGSRLTVL.

This clone was detected once. This chain uses TRBV13 with TRBJ2-1, with D perhaps being TRBD1 or TRBD2 (5 bases each). The CDR3 is made up of 16 amino acids. The germline V gene has CDR1 PRHDT and CDR2 FYEKMQ (reference sequence). Trimming stripped 6 bases from V and 2 bases from J, with 17 bases between. The CDR3 nucleotides read TGTGCCAGCAGTCCCAATTCCGGGACGGCCTACAATGAGCAGTTCTTC. Translated: CASSPNSGTAYNEQFF.

This clone has more than one count but fewer than ten. The chain employs TRBV5-1 and TRBJ2-1; 9 nucleotides align to TRBD2. The germline V gene encodes CDR1 SGHRS and CDR2 YFSETQ. With 2 bases clipped from V and 8 bases from J, the junction kept 5 bases outside the gene matches. This CDR3 contains 14 residues. The CDR3 DNA is TGCGCCAGCAGCTTCCTTAGCGGGAGCGATGAGCAGTTCTTC. Encoded protein: CASSFLSGSDEQFF.

The chain joins TRBV7-9 to TRBJ2-5; weak D call: TRBD2 (5 bases). This CDR3 spans 16 amino acids. Germline lookup yields CDR1 SEHNR and CDR2 FQNEAQ (reference sequence). V was cut by 5 bases and J by 1 base, with 17 bases left in between. In DNA, the CDR3 is TGTGCCAGCAGCCCCCAAAGCTCTAGCTTCCAAGAGACCCAGTACTTC. Translation gives CASSPQSSSFQETQYF.

This clone was counted once. At one end the junction does not follow the germline gene, possibly because of a read error. This chain uses TRBV2 with TRBJ2-3; D gene uncertain. The CDR3 totals 15 residues. The V gene's germline CDR1 is SNHLY and CDR2 FYNNEI. The CDR3 region is CASIEIPTGLSTQYF. CDR3 nucleotide sequence: TGTGCCAGCATTGAAATACCGACCGGGCTTAGTACGCAGTATTTT.

As for this clone: The sample carries other DNA sequences with the same CDR3. The rearrangement uses TRBV7-9 and TRBJ1-2; no clear D gene. V was clipped by 1 base and J by 4 bases, with 7 bases between them. The germline V gene has CDR1 SEHNR and CDR2 FQNEAQ (reference sequence). The CDR3 covers 13 residues. CDR3 DNA sequence: TGTGCCAGCAGCTTAGATGGCCCCTATGGCTACACCTTC. It codes for CASSLDGPYGYTF.

The chain uses TRBV4-1 and TRBJ2-1, with D possibly being TRBD2 (6 bases). This CDR3 has 15 residues. Trimming pared 3 bases from V and 2 bases from J, leaving 11 bases between. CDR1 is MGHRA, CDR2 YSYEKL, per germline. The CDR3 coding sequence is TGCGCCAGCAGCCATGGGACTGGCACCTACAATGAGCAGTTCTTC. Translated, it gives CASSHGTGTYNEQFF.

The chain has TRBV25-1 and TRBJ2-2, with 14 bases lining up with TRBD2. Germline V gives CDR1 MGHDK, CDR2 SYGVNS. The J segment lost 3 bases and the V segment lost 5 bases, leaving 8 bases of the junction unmatched. The CDR3 has 18 residues. As DNA, the CDR3 is TGTGCCAGCAGTAACCGACTAGCGGGAGGGACCTACACCGGGGAGCTGTTTTTT. This sequence encodes CASSNRLAGGTYTGELFF. Drawing the rest from reference TRBV25-1 and TRBJ2-2, the complete variable domain is EADIYQTPRYLVIGTGKKITLECSQTMGHDKMYWYQQDPGMELHLIHYSYGVNSTEKGDLSSESTVSRIRTEHFPLTLESARPSHTSQYLCASSNRLAGGTYTGELFFGEGSRLTVL.

As to this clone: Different DNA sequences within this sample yield the same CDR3. This chain uses TRBV7-3 with TRBJ2-3; 8 bases are shared with TRBD2. The germline V gene encodes CDR1 SGHTA and CDR2 FQGTGA. The CDR3 totals 15 residues. The junction had 4 bases not matched to a gene; V was cut back by 5 bases and J by 0 bases. The DNA of the CDR3 is TGTGCCAGCAGCCGATTAGCGGGAAGCACAGATACGCAGTATTTT. Amino acid sequence: CASSRLAGSTDTQYF.

This rearrangement joins TRBV6-5 to TRBJ1-2; D call uncertain. CDR3 length equals 14 residues. Between the trimmed V and J ends, which lost 6 bases and 7 bases, there was a span of 18 bases. Germline V gene lookup returns CDR1 MNHEY and CDR2 SVGAGI. CDR3 amino acids: CASRDRAKGSGYTF. The CDR3 DNA is TGTGCCAGCAGGGACCGAGCAAAAGGCTCTGGCTACACCTTC.

This chain connects TRBV27 to TRBJ1-2; no reliable D call. Trimming cost V 5 bases and J 4 bases, with 11 bases left between them. This CDR3 contains 13 residues. CDR1 MNHEY and CDR2 SMNVEV come from the germline V gene (reference sequence). CDR3 DNA sequence: TGTGCCAGCAGTGGCAACAGAGGCTATGGCTACACCTTC. Translating it yields CASSGNRGYGYTF.

The genes are TRBV6-5 and TRBJ2-7, with 10 bases lining up with TRBD2. Trimming at V came to 0 bases and at J to 3 bases, leaving 2 bases not matched to a gene. CDR3 length equals 15 residues. Looked up from germline, CDR1 is MNHEY and CDR2 is SVGAGI. The CDR3 sequence is CASSYSASGGYEQYF. The CDR3 DNA reads as TGTGCCAGCAGTTACTCGGCTAGCGGGGGCTACGAGCAGTACTTC.

The V gene is TRBV29-1, the J gene TRBJ2-7; 7 nucleotides match TRBD1. Germline assignment: CDR1 SQVTM and CDR2 ANQGSEA. V lost 3 bases, J lost 0 bases, and 2 bases stayed unmatched. This CDR3 contains 13 residues. The CDR3 nucleotides read TGCAGCGTTGAGGGACAGAGCTCCTACGAGCAGTACTTC. Translation gives CSVEGQSSYEQYF.